This record covers a single TCR beta chain. Antigen: not known. The data belong to a study of a mutant IDH1 vaccine in newly diagnosed glioma. Across the study: Treated patients had a mean age of approximately 40 years and a 62.5% male, around 38% female split.

Profiled with immunoSEQ multiplex PCR; TCRdb holds only in-frame clones, not every one. The sample has 84,000 or so clones; around four fifths are singletons. Germline-derived CDR1 and CDR2 are SEHNR and FQNEAQ (reference sequence). The CDR3 is 13 residues long. Trimming removed 2 bases from V and 3 bases from J, with 6 bases in between. The time point was: week 47, end of study. Vaccinated patients received 300 ug of mutant IDH1 20-mer peptide per dose, with topical imiquimod. Scheduled for weeks 1, 3, 5, 7, 11, 15, 19 and 23, eight vaccinations were given to patients. The donors had new WHO grade 3 or 4 astrocytomas; these were IDH1-mutant and ATRX-lost.

The sequence came from a man aged 35-49 years with glioma. The chain uses TRBV7-9 and TRBJ2-3; D gene ambiguous. The sample consisted of PBMCs, taken from a glioma patient whose treatment included an IDH1 peptide vaccine. The CDR3: CASSLWLTDTQYF. The CDR3 DNA reads as TGTGCCAGCAGCTTATGGCTAACAGATACGCAGTATTTT.